This passage covers 6 T cell receptor beta chains from one sample sequenced in a study of early T cells in non-severe SARS-CoV-2 infection. TCRdb passed the 5' RACE reads through MiXCR, listing each CDR3 protein once. The sample lists some 50,000 distinct CDR3 sequences, roughly 9% occurring once. Sequencing was performed on whole blood, taken at baseline. The receptor set was obtained from an adult who was a healthcare worker with PCR-confirmed SARS-CoV-2 infection or an uninfected control (not recorded which).

The rearrangement links TRBV6-1 to TRBJ1-5; TRBD1 might be the D (6 bases). Per the germline V gene, CDR1 is MNHNS and CDR2 is SASEGT. The CDR3 is 16 residues long. With 4 bases removed from V and 5 bases from J, the gap between germline ends came to 18 bases. CDR3 protein: CASSGWRKQGDQPQHF. The CDR3 DNA is TGTGCCAGCAGTGGATGGAGGAAACAGGGAGATCAGCCCCAGCATTTT.

The chain uses TRBV7-9 and TRBJ2-7; TRBD2 aligns across 7 bases. With 8 bases clipped from V and 2 bases from J, the junction kept 9 bases outside the gene matches. The CDR3 spans 14 residues. Germline-derived CDR1 and CDR2 are SEHNR and FQNEAQ (reference sequence). DNA of the CDR3: TGTGCCAGCCGAAGCGGGGTCCCGACCTACGAGCAGTACTTC. It yields the protein CASRSGVPTYEQYF.

This clonotype showed up just a few times. V usage is TRBV5-1 and J usage is TRBJ2-3; tentatively, D is TRBD2 (5 bases). Germline V lookup: CDR1 SGHRS, CDR2 YFSETQ. V was cut by 2 bases and J by 2 bases, with 9 bases left in between. The CDR3 is 14 amino acids. CDR3 bases: TGCGCCAGCAGCTTCGGACTTCTCACAGATACGCAGTATTTT. It specifies CASSFGLLTDTQYF. Variable domain in full (rest from reference TRBV5-1 and TRBJ2-3): KAGVTQTPRYLIKTRGQQVTLSCSPISGHRSVSWYQQTPGQGLQFLFEYFSETQRNKGNFPGRFSGRQFSNSRSEMNVSTLELGDSALYLCASSFGLLTDTQYFGPGTRLTVL.

This clonotype turned up a few times. The rearrangement uses TRBV3-1 and TRBJ1-5; perhaps TRBD1 as D (5 bases). Trimming stripped 5 bases from V and 6 bases from J, with 14 bases between. Germline CDR1 and CDR2: LGHDT and YNNKEL (reference sequence). The CDR3 covers 14 residues. The CDR3 nucleotides are TGTGCCAGCAGCTCCCGGGGGATTGGTCAGCCCCAGCATTTT. Translation: CASSSRGIGQPQHF.

This clonotype showed up many times. The gene calls are TRBV20-1 and TRBJ1-1, with TRBD1 as a possible D gene (6 bases). The CDR3 is made up of 15 amino acids. From germline, CDR1 is DFQATT and CDR2 SNEGSKA (reference sequence). Trimming pared 5 bases from V and 3 bases from J, leaving 19 bases between. CDR3 DNA: TGCAGTGCTCGTGTATCGGGGGCCCTAGACACTGAAGCTTTCTTT. Its protein product is CSARVSGALDTEAFF.

This clonotype was counted a few times. CDR3: CASSQELVVGKLFF. CDR3 DNA: TGTGCCAGCAGCCAAGAACTCGTCGTCGGAAAACTGTTTTTT. The rearrangement uses TRBV3-1 and TRBJ1-4; D not certain. Germline lookup yields CDR1 LGHDT and CDR2 YNNKEL (reference sequence). Trimming shortened V by 0 bases and J by 10 bases, and 12 bases separated the two germline ends. This CDR3 has 14 residues.